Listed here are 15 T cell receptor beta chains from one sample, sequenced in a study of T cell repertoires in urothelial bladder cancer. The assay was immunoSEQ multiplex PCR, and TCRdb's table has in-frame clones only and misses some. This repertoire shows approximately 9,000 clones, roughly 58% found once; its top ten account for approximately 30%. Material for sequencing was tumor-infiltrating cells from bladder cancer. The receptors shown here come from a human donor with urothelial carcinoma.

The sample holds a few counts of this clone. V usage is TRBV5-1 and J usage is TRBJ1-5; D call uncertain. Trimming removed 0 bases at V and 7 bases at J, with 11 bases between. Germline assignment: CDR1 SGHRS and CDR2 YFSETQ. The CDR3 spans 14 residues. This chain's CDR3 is CASSLDSHGQPQHF. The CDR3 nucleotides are TGCGCCAGCAGCTTGGACTCCCATGGGCAGCCCCAGCATTTT.

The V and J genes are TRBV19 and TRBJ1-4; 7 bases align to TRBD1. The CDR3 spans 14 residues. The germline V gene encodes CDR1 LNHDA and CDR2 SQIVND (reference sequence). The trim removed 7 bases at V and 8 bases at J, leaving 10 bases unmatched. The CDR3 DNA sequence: TGTGCCAGTACCCGCGCAGGGGGTTACGAAAAACTGTTTTTT. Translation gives CASTRAGGYEKLFF. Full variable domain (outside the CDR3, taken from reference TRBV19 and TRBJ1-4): DGGITQSPKYLFRKEGQNVTLSCEQNLNHDAMYWYRQDPGQGLRLIYYSQIVNDFQKGDIAEGYSVSREKKESFPLTVTSAQKNPTAFYLCASTRAGGYEKLFFGSGTQLSVL.

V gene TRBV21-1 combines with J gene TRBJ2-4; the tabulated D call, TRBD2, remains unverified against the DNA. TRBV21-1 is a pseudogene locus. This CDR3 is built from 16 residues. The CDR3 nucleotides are TGTGCCAGCAGCTCCCTAGGGAGACTAGCGATAAACATTCAGTACTTC. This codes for CASSSLGRLAINIQYF.

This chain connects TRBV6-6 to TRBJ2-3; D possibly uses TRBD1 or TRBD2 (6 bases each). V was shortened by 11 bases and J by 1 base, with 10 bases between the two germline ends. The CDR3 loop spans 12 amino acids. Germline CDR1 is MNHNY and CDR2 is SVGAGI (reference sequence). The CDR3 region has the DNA TGTGCCGGGGGGCGGGGCACAGATACGCAGTATTTT. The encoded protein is CAGGRGTDTQYF.

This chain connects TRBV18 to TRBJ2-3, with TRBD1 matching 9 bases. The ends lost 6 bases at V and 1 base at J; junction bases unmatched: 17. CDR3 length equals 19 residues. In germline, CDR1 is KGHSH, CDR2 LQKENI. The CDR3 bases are TGTGCCAGCTCCCTGGGACCGGGACAGGGATTACGAGGCACAGATACGCAGTATTTT. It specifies CASSLGPGQGLRGTDTQYF.

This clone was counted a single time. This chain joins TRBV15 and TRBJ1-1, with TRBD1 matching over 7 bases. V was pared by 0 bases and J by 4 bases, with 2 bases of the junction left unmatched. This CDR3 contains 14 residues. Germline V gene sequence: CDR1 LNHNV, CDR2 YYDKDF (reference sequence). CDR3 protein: CATSREGTATEAFF. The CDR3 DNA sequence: TGTGCCACCAGCAGAGAAGGGACAGCCACTGAAGCTTTCTTT.

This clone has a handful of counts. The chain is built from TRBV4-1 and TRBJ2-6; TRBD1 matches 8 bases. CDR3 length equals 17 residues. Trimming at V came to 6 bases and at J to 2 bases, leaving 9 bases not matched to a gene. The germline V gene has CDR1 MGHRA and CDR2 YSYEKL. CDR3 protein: CASRKQQGETGANVLTF. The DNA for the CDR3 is TGCGCCAGCAGGAAGCAACAGGGGGAAACTGGGGCCAACGTCCTGACTTTC.

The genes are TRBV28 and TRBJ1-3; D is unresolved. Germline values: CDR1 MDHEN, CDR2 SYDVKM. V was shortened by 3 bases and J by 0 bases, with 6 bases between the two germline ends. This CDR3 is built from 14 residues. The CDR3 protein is CASSLGTSGNTIYF. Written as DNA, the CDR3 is TGTGCCAGCAGTTTGGGAACCTCTGGAAACACCATATATTTT.

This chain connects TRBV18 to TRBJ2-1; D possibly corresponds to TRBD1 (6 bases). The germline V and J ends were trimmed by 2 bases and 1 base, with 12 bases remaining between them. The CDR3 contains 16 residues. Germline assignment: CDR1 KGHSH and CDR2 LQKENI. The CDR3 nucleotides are TGTGCCAGCTCACCAGCCAGGACAGAGTCCTACAATGAGCAGTTCTTC. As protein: CASSPARTESYNEQFF.

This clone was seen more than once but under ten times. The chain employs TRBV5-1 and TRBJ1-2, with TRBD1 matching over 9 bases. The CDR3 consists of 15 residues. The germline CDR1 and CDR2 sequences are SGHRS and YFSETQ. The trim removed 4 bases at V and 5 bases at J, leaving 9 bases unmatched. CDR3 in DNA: TGCGCCAGCAGCCTTACAGGGGGCGCGTCTTATGGCTACACCTTC. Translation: CASSLTGGASYGYTF. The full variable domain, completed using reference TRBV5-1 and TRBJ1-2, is KAGVTQTPRYLIKTRGQQVTLSCSPISGHRSVSWYQQTPGQGLQFLFEYFSETQRNKGNFPGRFSGRQFSNSRSEMNVSTLELGDSALYLCASSLTGGASYGYTFGSGTRLTVV.

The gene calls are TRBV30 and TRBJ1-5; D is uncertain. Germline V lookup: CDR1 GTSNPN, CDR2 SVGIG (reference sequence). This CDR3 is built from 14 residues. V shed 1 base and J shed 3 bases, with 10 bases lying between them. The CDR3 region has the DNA TGTGCCTGGAGTGAAGGGAATCCCAATCAGCCCCAGCATTTT. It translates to CAWSEGNPNQPQHF.

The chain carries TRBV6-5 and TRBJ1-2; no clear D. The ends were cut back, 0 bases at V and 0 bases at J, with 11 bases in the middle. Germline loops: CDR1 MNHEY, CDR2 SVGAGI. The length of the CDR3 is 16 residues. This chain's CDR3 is CASSYSSTPANYGYTF. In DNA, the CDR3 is TGTGCCAGCAGTTACTCGAGCACACCAGCTAACTATGGCTACACCTTC.

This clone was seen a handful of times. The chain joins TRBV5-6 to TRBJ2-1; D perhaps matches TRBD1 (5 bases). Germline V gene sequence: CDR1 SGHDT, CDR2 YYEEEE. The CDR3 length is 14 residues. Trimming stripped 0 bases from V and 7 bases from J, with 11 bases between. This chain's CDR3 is CASSLVDSLNEQFF. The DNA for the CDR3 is TGTGCCAGCAGCTTGGTCGACAGCCTTAATGAGCAGTTCTTC.

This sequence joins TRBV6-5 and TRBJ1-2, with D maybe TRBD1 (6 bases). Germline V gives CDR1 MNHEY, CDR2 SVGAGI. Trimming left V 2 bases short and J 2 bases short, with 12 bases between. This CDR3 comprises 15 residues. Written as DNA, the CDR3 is TGTGCCAGCAGTTACGGGGGGGGGCAGAACTATGGCTACACCTTC. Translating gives CASSYGGGQNYGYTF.

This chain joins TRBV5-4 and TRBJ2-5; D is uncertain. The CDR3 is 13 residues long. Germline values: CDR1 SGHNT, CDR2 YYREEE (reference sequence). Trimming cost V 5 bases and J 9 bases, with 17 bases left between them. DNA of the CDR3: TGTGCCAGCAGACGAGAGGTATTCGAGGCCCAGTACTTC. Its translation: CASRREVFEAQYF. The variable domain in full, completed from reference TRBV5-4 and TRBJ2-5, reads ETGVTQSPTHLIKTRGQQVTLRCSSQSGHNTVSWYQQALGQGPQFIFQYYREEENGRGNFPPRFSGLQFPNYSSELNVNALELDDSALYLCASRREVFEAQYFGPGTRLLVL.